The rows below give T cell receptor beta chains drawn from one sample of a study of blood T cell repertoires in COVID-19. Profiling relied on immunoSEQ multiplex PCR, and the TCRdb table lists in-frame clones only, not all of them. Counted here are about 230,000 clones, about four fifths occurring once; the ten biggest clones make up around 4%. The sequencing input was peripheral blood. The origin of the receptors is a man between 45 and 60 years old with active or convalescent COVID-19. Both conserved end residues are part of each CDR3. Fields, in order: J gene, clone size, D gene, V gene, CDR3 protein, CDR3 DNA. D genes are given only for firm matches. Clone size is stated in some rows and not others, as once, few, many or a class when expanded.

TRBJ1-2 - - TRBV2 CASRRSVGQGYTF TGTGCCAGCAGGAGGAGTGTGGGTCAGGGCTACACCTTC
TRBJ1-6 - - TRBV5-1 CASSSRGGSDSPLHF TGCGCCAGCAGCTCTCGGGGGGGATCGGATTCACCCCTCCACTTT
TRBJ2-7 - - TRBV5-4 CASSSDSSSYEQYF TGTGCCAGCAGCTCGGACAGCAGCTCCTACGAGCAGTACTTC
TRBJ2-2 - TRBD2 TRBV7-8 CASSLGEVGLAALSGELFF TGTGCCAGCAGCTTAGGGGAGGTGGGACTAGCGGCTTTATCAGGGGAGCTGTTTTTT
TRBJ2-1 - TRBD2 TRBV10-3 CAISMTSGGEVEQFF TGTGCCATCTCCATGACTAGCGGGGGTGAGGTTGAGCAGTTCTTC
TRBJ1-1 - TRBD1 TRBV11-2 CASSLFGGTGALNTEAFF TGTGCCAGCAGCCTCTTCGGCGGGACAGGGGCTTTGAACACTGAAGCTTTCTTT
TRBJ2-1 - TRBD2 TRBV14 CASSQASGVNEQFF TGTGCCAGCAGCCAGGCTAGCGGGGTGAATGAGCAGTTCTTC
TRBJ1-6 - TRBD1 TRBV2 CASSRDRGFDNSPLHF TGTGCCAGCAGTCGGGACAGGGGGTTCGATAATTCACCCCTCCACTTT
TRBJ1-2 - TRBD1 TRBV28 CASSSTGTAYGYTF TGTGCCAGCAGTTCCACCGGGACAGCCTATGGCTACACCTTC
TRBJ1-1 - TRBD1 TRBV7-3 CASSPGTGADTEAFF TGTGCCAGCAGCCCCGGGACAGGGGCGGACACTGAAGCTTTCTTT
TRBJ1-3 few - TRBV15 CATSRDLSSGNTIYF TGTGCCACCAGCAGAGATCTCAGCTCTGGAAACACCATATATTTT
TRBJ2-1 - - TRBV29-1 CSVLQGFLGNEQFF TGCAGCGTTCTACAGGGATTTCTCGGGAATGAGCAGTTCTTC
TRBJ1-5 few TRBD1 TRBV6-5 CASSPDRVSNQPQHF TGTGCCAGCAGCCCGGACAGGGTTAGCAATCAGCCCCAGCATTTT
TRBJ2-3 - TRBD2 TRBV11-2 CASSSLSGGARKDTQYF TGTGCCAGCAGTTCTCTTAGCGGGGGGGCCAGAAAAGATACGCAGTATTTT
TRBJ1-1 - - TRBV20-1 CSARPGPEAFF TGCAGTGCTAGACCTGGCCCTGAAGCTTTCTTT
TRBJ1-6 once TRBD1 TRBV10-3 CAIRDRGDSPLHF TGTGCCATCAGGGACAGGGGTGATTCACCCCTCCACTTT
TRBJ1-1 - TRBD1 TRBV5-5 CASSLRDRPPTEAFF TGTGCCAGCAGCTTGCGGGACAGGCCCCCCACTGAAGCTTTCTTT
TRBJ2-1 - TRBD2 TRBV7-8 CASSPTSGGADEQFF TGTGCCAGCAGCCCGACTAGCGGGGGGGCGGATGAGCAGTTCTTC
TRBJ2-2 - TRBD2 TRBV5-5 CASSYLGGGDAGELFF TGTGCCAGCAGCTACCTAGGCGGGGGGGATGCCGGGGAGCTGTTTTTT
TRBJ1-1 - - TRBV7-3 CASSNDRWATEAFF TGTGCCAGCAGCAACGACAGATGGGCCACTGAAGCTTTCTTT